Listed here are 2 T cell receptor beta chains from one sample, sequenced in a study of neoadjuvant anti-PD-1 for oral cavity cancer. The repertoire was sequenced with immunoSEQ multiplex PCR; TCRdb's copy has only in-frame clones and lacks some. The sample yields about 12,000 clones, 64% seen once. The sequencing used tumor tissue, collected before nivolumab (anti-PD-1) treatment. All receptors come from a person aged 35-79 years with oral cavity squamous cell carcinoma. The donor label of this sample is uncertain.

The V and J genes are TRBV2 and TRBJ2-7, with no clear D. The CDR3 has 13 residues. Germline V lookup: CDR1 SNHLY, CDR2 FYNNEI. V was cut by 4 bases and J by 5 bases, with 12 bases left in between. The CDR3 loop is CASSVHRANEQYF. The CDR3 DNA is TGTGCCAGCAGTGTCCACAGAGCTAACGAGCAGTACTTC.

J is TRBJ1-5 and V is TRBV6-1, with D possibly TRBD1 on 5 matching bases. This CDR3 region has 17 residues. In germline, CDR1 is MNHNS, CDR2 SASEGT. V lost 2 bases, J lost 2 bases, and 16 bases lay in between. The CDR3 region has the DNA TGTGCCAGCAGTGAACGGAGCGTTAGGGGCGGCAATCAGCCCCAGCATTTT. Translating it yields CASSERSVRGGNQPQHF.